These 32 T cell receptor beta chains came from one sample sequenced in a study of cytomegalovirus exposure and HLA in healthy donors. The PCR had 60 Vbeta and 13 Jbeta primers. Method: immunoSEQ multiplex PCR; TCRdb's copy keeps in-frame clones and lacks some. Of 150,000 to 200,000 clones listed, around 82% were seen once; the top ten hold less than 2.5%. The sequenced sample consisted of PBMCs. The receptors shown here come from a woman younger than 45 in good health and CMV-seropositive.

This chain connects TRBV2 to TRBJ1-4; D might be TRBD1 (5 bases). The CDR3 sequence is 15 residues long. Germline-derived CDR1 and CDR2 are SNHLY and FYNNEI. The V end lost 4 bases, the J end lost 5 bases, and 14 bases lay between the germline ends. The CDR3: CASSVGQGWNEKLFF. DNA for the CDR3: TGTGCCAGCAGTGTTGGGCAGGGCTGGAATGAAAAACTGTTTTTT.

This clone was observed a handful of times. The V and J genes are TRBV2 and TRBJ1-5; D is ambiguous. CDR1 and CDR2 (germline): SNHLY, FYNNEI. The CDR3 sequence is 14 residues long. V was shortened by 1 base and J by 6 bases, with 10 bases between the two germline ends. This CDR3 reads CASSEESSGQPQHF. CDR3 DNA: TGTGCCAGCAGTGAAGAATCTTCAGGTCAGCCCCAGCATTTT. The whole variable domain, remainder taken from reference TRBV2 and TRBJ1-5, is EPEVTQTPSHQVTQMGQEVILRCVPISNHLYFYWYRQILGQKVEFLVSFYNNEISEKSEIFDDQFSVERPDGSNFTLKIRSTKLEDSAMYFCASSEESSGQPQHFGDGTRLSIL.

V is TRBV7-9 and J is TRBJ1-2; D unclear. The ends were cut back, 1 base at V and 13 bases at J, with 19 bases in the middle. From germline, CDR1 is SEHNR and CDR2 FQNEAQ (reference sequence). This CDR3 contains 14 residues. The CDR3 loop is CASSLGYGPLLPTF. CDR3 coding DNA: TGTGCCAGCAGCTTAGGGTATGGGCCGCTTTTGCCCACCTTC.

The V call is TRBV7-6, the J call TRBJ2-7; 9 bases match TRBD1. Germline trimming cut 5 bases from V and 0 bases from J; bases unmatched to any gene: 5. The germline CDR1 and CDR2 sequences are SGHVS and FNYEAQ. The CDR3 runs 15 residues. The CDR3 loop is CASSTGQGLSYEQYF. CDR3 DNA sequence: TGTGCCAGCAGCACGGGACAGGGCCTCTCCTACGAGCAGTACTTC.

This clone was seen a few times. V usage is TRBV28 and J usage is TRBJ2-1, with 8 bases lining up with TRBD1. Trimming took 5 bases from V and 12 from J; bases not matched to a gene: 9. This CDR3 comprises 13 residues. CDR1 and CDR2 (germline): MDHEN, SYDVKM. The CDR3 region has the DNA TGTGCCAGCAGTAGGACAGGGCACAGGGGGCAGTTCTTC. The encoded protein is CASSRTGHRGQFF.

This clone has just one count. V is TRBV10-1 and J is TRBJ1-1; D gene uncertain. The V end was cut by 4 bases, the J end by 0 bases, with 6 bases between. The CDR3 spans 13 residues. Germline V gene sequence: CDR1 WNHNN, CDR2 SYGVQD (reference sequence). CDR3: CASSVVMNTEAFF. CDR3 DNA sequence: TGCGCCAGCAGTGTAGTTATGAACACTGAAGCTTTCTTT.

V gene TRBV5-1 combines with J gene TRBJ1-6, with a weak D call TRBD1 (6 bases). The germline V gene has CDR1 SGHRS and CDR2 YFSETQ. The CDR3 loop spans 14 amino acids. V gave up 4 bases and J gave up 8 bases, with 13 bases separating them. The CDR3 here is CASSPWAGDSPLHF. CDR3 nucleotide sequence: TGCGCCAGCAGCCCATGGGCAGGGGATTCACCCCTCCACTTT.

The V call is TRBV7-2, the J call TRBJ2-1; possible D gene TRBD1, 5 bases. This CDR3 region has 15 residues. Trimming shortened V by 1 base and J by 0 bases, and 7 bases separated the two germline ends. The V gene's germline CDR1 is SGHTA and CDR2 FQGNSA. The CDR3 region has the DNA TGTGCCAGCAGCTTAGAGGGGTTCTCCTACAATGAGCAGTTCTTC. As protein: CASSLEGFSYNEQFF.

The chain is built from TRBV4-1 and TRBJ1-2; no reliable D call. CDR1 is MGHRA, CDR2 YSYEKL, per germline. V was cut by 4 bases and J by 2 bases, with 8 bases left in between. The length of the CDR3 is 13 residues. CDR3 DNA sequence: TGCGCCAGCAGCCTTGGGAGGAACTATGGCTACACCTTC. Amino acids: CASSLGRNYGYTF.

The rearrangement joins TRBV19 to TRBJ2-1; a possible D gene is TRBD2 (7 bases). CDR1 is LNHDA and CDR2 is SQIVND in the germline V gene (reference sequence). V lost 0 bases, J lost 5 bases, and 14 bases lay in between. The CDR3 totals 16 residues. Written as DNA, the CDR3 is TGTGCCAGTAGTATAGAAGTGGGGGGGCCTAACAATGAGCAGTTCTTC. Translated, it gives CASSIEVGGPNNEQFF.

V usage is TRBV20-1 and J usage is TRBJ2-7, with a tentative D call TRBD2 (5 bases). The V end lost 8 bases, the J end lost 3 bases, and 8 bases lay between the germline ends. Germline V gives CDR1 DFQATT, CDR2 SNEGSKA (reference sequence). This CDR3 region has 10 residues. DNA of the CDR3: TGCAGTCCCCGGGGCTACGAGCAGTACTTC. It codes for CSPRGYEQYF.

V gene TRBV7-8 combines with J gene TRBJ1-1, with 8 bases fitting TRBD1. The CDR3 has 15 residues. Trimming at V came to 5 bases and at J to 5 bases, leaving 10 bases not matched to a gene. The germline CDR1 and CDR2 sequences are SGHVS and FQNEAQ. CDR3 residues: CASSTRQGAGTEAFF. Written as DNA, the CDR3 is TGTGCCAGCAGCACACGTCAGGGGGCCGGTACTGAAGCTTTCTTT.

CDR3 DNA sequence: TGTGCCAGCAGCTTAGTAAACAGGGGACCTTCCGGGGAGCTGTTTTTT. Translation: CASSLVNRGPSGELFF. V usage is TRBV11-1 and J usage is TRBJ2-2, with 7 bases identical to TRBD1. Looked up from germline, CDR1 is SGHAT and CDR2 is FQDESV (reference sequence). There are 16 residues in the CDR3. The junction had 8 bases not matched to a gene; V was cut back by 1 base and J by 6 bases.

The CDR3 bases are TGTGCCAGCAGCTTGGGACAGGGTGGAGAAAAACTGTTTTTT. Its translation is CASSLGQGGEKLFF. J is TRBJ1-4 and V is TRBV7-9; TRBD1 matches 9 bases. Germline CDR1 SEHNR, CDR2 FQNEAQ (reference sequence). V dropped 3 bases and J dropped 8; count of bases not matched to a gene: 4. This CDR3 spans 14 amino acids.

V is TRBV11-2 and J is TRBJ1-1; unclear D gene. The germline gives CDR1 SGHAT, CDR2 FQNNGV. Trimming took off 5 bases at V and 1 base at J, with 11 bases between the two ends. The CDR3 is 14 residues long. In DNA, the CDR3 is TGTGCCAGCAGCCCCCTAGGCGCGAACACTGAAGCTTTCTTT. Protein: CASSPLGANTEAFF.

This clone has more than one count but fewer than ten. The chain joins TRBV2 to TRBJ2-1; D call uncertain. With 8 bases removed from V and 5 bases from J, the gap between germline ends came to 13 bases. Germline-derived CDR1 and CDR2 are SNHLY and FYNNEI. This CDR3 contains 13 residues. The CDR3 coding sequence is TGTGCCAGCGGGCCGAACAGTGACAATGAGCAGTTCTTC. Protein product: CASGPNSDNEQFF. The full variable domain, rest sourced from reference TRBV2 and TRBJ2-1, is EPEVTQTPSHQVTQMGQEVILRCVPISNHLYFYWYRQILGQKVEFLVSFYNNEISEKSEIFDDQFSVERPDGSNFTLKIRSTKLEDSAMYFCASGPNSDNEQFFGPGTRLTVL.

This clone was seen once. The rearrangement uses TRBV7-6 and TRBJ2-6; D may be TRBD1 (6 bases). The V end lost 5 bases, the J end lost 4 bases, and 12 bases lay between the germline ends. The length of the CDR3 is 15 residues. Germline values: CDR1 SGHVS, CDR2 FNYEAQ. DNA for the CDR3: TGTGCCAGCAGCAGGGCAGGGGCCGGGGCCAACGTCCTGACTTTC. Protein product: CASSRAGAGANVLTF.

Of note for this clone: The same CDR3 is also encoded by other DNA sequences in this sample. J is TRBJ1-1 and V is TRBV4-2; D unresolved. This CDR3 region has 15 residues. CDR1 LGHNA and CDR2 YNFKEQ come from the germline V gene. The V and J ends lost 0 bases and 3 bases respectively, with 11 bases between them. CDR3 sequence reads: CASSQDAQRDTEAFF. In nucleotides, the CDR3 is TGTGCCAGCAGCCAAGACGCACAGAGGGACACTGAAGCTTTCTTT.

The chain couples TRBV6-5 to TRBJ2-7, with D possibly being TRBD1 (6 bases). CDR3 length: 12 amino acids. Germline CDR1 MNHEY, CDR2 SVGAGI. V was clipped by 5 bases and J by 3 bases, with 8 bases between them. Here the CDR3 DNA reads TGTGCCAGCAGTCCGACAGGCTACGAGCAGTACTTC. This sequence encodes CASSPTGYEQYF.

A single count supports this clone. This chain links TRBV10-3 with TRBJ2-2; no clear D. The CDR3 is 15 amino acids. Trimming pared 2 bases from V and 4 bases from J, leaving 11 bases between. Germline lookup yields CDR1 ENHRY and CDR2 SYGVKD. The CDR3 sequence is CAISEHPSGTGELFF. The CDR3 DNA sequence: TGTGCCATCAGTGAGCATCCCTCGGGCACCGGGGAGCTGTTTTTT.

V is TRBV2 and J is TRBJ2-2, with 10 bases fitting TRBD2. Germline V gene sequence: CDR1 SNHLY, CDR2 FYNNEI. Trimming removed 5 bases from V and 5 bases from J; junction bases left unmatched: 2. The CDR3 sequence is 14 residues long. The CDR3 sequence is CASSQRGGTGELFF. The CDR3 DNA reads as TGTGCCAGCAGTCAGCGGGGGGGAACCGGGGAGCTGTTTTTT.

The chain couples TRBV18 to TRBJ1-5; D ambiguous. Germline V gene lookup returns CDR1 KGHSH and CDR2 LQKENI. Trimming took 6 bases from V and 0 from J, leaving 12 bases between them. The CDR3 is 15 amino acids. The DNA for the CDR3 is TGTGCCAGCTCCCTTTCTCCCTATAGCAATCAGCCCCAGCATTTT. The encoded protein is CASSLSPYSNQPQHF.

CDR3 sequence reads: CASSLGAGRGNEQFF. CDR3 coding DNA: TGTGCCAGCAGCTTAGGGGCTGGCAGGGGCAATGAGCAGTTCTTC. The J gene is TRBJ2-1, the V gene TRBV5-5; a possible D gene is TRBD1 (6 bases). The CDR3 length is 15 residues. Looked up from germline, CDR1 is SGHKS and CDR2 is YYEKEE (reference sequence). Trimming stripped 2 bases from V and 6 bases from J, with 15 bases between.

This clone was picked up a small number of times. CDR3 nucleotides: TGTGCCAGCAGCTTGGGCTACGAGCAGTACTTC. It encodes CASSLGYEQYF. The genes are TRBV5-6 and TRBJ2-5, with no clear D. With the DNA end fitting TRBJ2-7 better, the J assignment may be wrong. CDR3 length: 11 amino acids. Germline CDR1 SGHDT, CDR2 YYEEEE.

The chain links TRBV28 to TRBJ2-2; TRBD2 agrees at 7 bases. The length of the CDR3 is 16 residues. Germline trimming cut 6 bases from V and 1 base from J; bases unmatched to any gene: 8. Germline loops: CDR1 MDHEN, CDR2 SYDVKM. In DNA form, the CDR3 reads TGTGCCAGCAGGTTGGGGGGGAGACAGAACACCGGGGAGCTGTTTTTT. Amino acids: CASRLGGRQNTGELFF.

About this clone: The same CDR3 also results from other DNA sequences found in this sample. CDR3 DNA: TGTGCCAGCAGTTTGCCGGGATCGACCTACGAGCAGTACTTC. It encodes CASSLPGSTYEQYF. The chain has TRBV28 and TRBJ2-7, with D perhaps matching TRBD2 (5 bases). The V gene's germline CDR1 is MDHEN and CDR2 SYDVKM. CDR3 length: 14 amino acids. V lost 3 bases and J 2 bases, leaving 11 bases between the germline ends.

Here the CDR3 DNA reads TGTGCCAGCAGGGGCCGGGACAGGGTACAAGAGACCCAGTACTTC. Translated: CASRGRDRVQETQYF. The rearrangement uses TRBV6-5 and TRBJ2-5; 9 bases are shared with TRBD1. V dropped 6 bases and J dropped 2; count of bases not matched to a gene: 7. In germline, CDR1 is MNHEY, CDR2 SVGAGI. This CDR3 has 15 residues.

The chain is built from TRBV7-2 and TRBJ2-7; D unclear. Between the trimmed V and J ends, which lost 5 bases and 8 bases, there was a span of 13 bases. Germline-derived CDR1 and CDR2 are SGHTA and FQGNSA. This CDR3 region has 12 residues. This CDR3 reads CASSLGPTQQYF. The CDR3 DNA reads TGTGCCAGCAGCCTAGGACCGACTCAGCAGTACTTC. Drawing the rest from reference TRBV7-2 and TRBJ2-7, the complete variable domain is GAGVSQSPSNKVTEKGKDVELRCDPISGHTALYWYRQSLGQGLEFLIYFQGNSAPDKSGLPSDRFSAERTGGSVSTLTIQRTQQEDSAVYLCASSLGPTQQYFGPGTRLTVT.

In the case of this clone: The sample carries other DNA sequences with the same CDR3. V gene TRBV28 combines with J gene TRBJ2-7, with TRBD1 identical over 9 bases. Germline CDR1 and CDR2: MDHEN and SYDVKM. The CDR3 extends over 16 amino acids. Unmatched junction bases numbered 9, after V lost 2 bases and J lost 4 bases. Written as DNA, the CDR3 is TGTGCCAGCAGTTTACCCTTCCCGGGACAGGGTTACGAGCAGTACTTC. As protein: CASSLPFPGQGYEQYF.

This sequence joins TRBV10-2 and TRBJ1-6; 7 bases are a match to TRBD1. V dropped 4 bases and J dropped 10; count of bases not matched to a gene: 7. The length of the CDR3 is 14 residues. Germline V CDR1 and CDR2: WSHSY, SAAADI. CDR3 protein: CASSAGTVNSPLHF. The DNA of the CDR3 is TGCGCCAGCAGTGCCGGGACAGTTAACTCACCCCTCCACTTT.

CDR3 coding DNA: TGTGCCATCAGTAGTGGACAGACTAATGAAAAACTGTTTTTT. Translating gives CAISSGQTNEKLFF. The rearrangement links TRBV10-3 to TRBJ1-4; possibly TRBD1 for D (6 bases). The CDR3 is 14 amino acids. Germline V gene lookup returns CDR1 ENHRY and CDR2 SYGVKD. V lost 5 bases to trimming and J lost 2 bases, with 9 bases between them.

This sequence joins TRBV2 and TRBJ2-7; TRBD2 might be the D (5 bases). V was clipped by 3 bases and J by 4 bases, with 7 bases between them. Germline values: CDR1 SNHLY, CDR2 FYNNEI. The CDR3 totals 12 residues. The CDR3: CASSESGYEQYF. CDR3 sequence (DNA): TGTGCCAGCAGTGAGTCGGGGTACGAGCAGTACTTC.